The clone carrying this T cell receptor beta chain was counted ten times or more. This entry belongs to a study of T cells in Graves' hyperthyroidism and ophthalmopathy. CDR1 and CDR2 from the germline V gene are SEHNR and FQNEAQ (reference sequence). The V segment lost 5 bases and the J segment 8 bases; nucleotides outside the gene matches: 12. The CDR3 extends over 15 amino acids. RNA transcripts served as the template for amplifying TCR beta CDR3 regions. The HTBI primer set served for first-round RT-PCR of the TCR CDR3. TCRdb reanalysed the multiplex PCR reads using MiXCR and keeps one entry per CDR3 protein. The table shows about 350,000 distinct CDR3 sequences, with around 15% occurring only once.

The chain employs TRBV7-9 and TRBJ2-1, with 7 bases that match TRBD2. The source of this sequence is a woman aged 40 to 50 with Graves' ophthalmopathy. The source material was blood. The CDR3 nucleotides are TGTGCCAGCAGCCCACCAACGGGGGGATGGGATGAGCAGTTCTTC. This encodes CASSPPTGGWDEQFF.